These 6 T cell receptor beta chains came from one sample sequenced in a study of cytomegalovirus exposure and HLA in healthy donors. PCR used 60 Vbeta primers and 13 Jbeta primers. Data came from immunoSEQ multiplex PCR; TCRdb stores just in-frame clones and leaves some out. Of some 200,000 clones in the sample, around 64% were seen once. The sample taken for sequencing was PBMCs. The receptors here all came from a man aged 40-55 years in good health and CMV-seropositive.

This clone is a singleton in its sample. The chain uses TRBV18 and TRBJ1-2; TRBD1 might be the D (6 bases). Per the germline V gene, CDR1 is KGHSH and CDR2 is LQKENI. V shed 3 bases and J shed 1 base, with 12 bases lying between them. This CDR3 region has 15 residues. The CDR3 region is CASSPQGGGNYGYTF. The CDR3 nucleotides read TGTGCCAGCTCACCCCAGGGAGGGGGTAACTATGGCTACACCTTC.

The chain uses TRBV7-3 and TRBJ2-1, with 7 bases identical to TRBD1. V dropped 6 bases and J dropped 10; count of bases not matched to a gene: 12. The CDR3 has 14 residues. Germline V gene lookup returns CDR1 SGHTA and CDR2 FQGTGA. The CDR3 protein is CASRARDSRGEQFF. The CDR3, as DNA: TGTGCCAGCAGGGCACGGGACAGTAGGGGCGAGCAGTTCTTC. Full variable domain (rest looked up from reference TRBV7-3 and TRBJ2-1): GAGVSQTPSNKVTEKGKYVELRCDPISGHTALYWYRQSLGQGPEFLIYFQGTGAADDSGLPNDRFFAVRPEGSVSTLKIQRTERGDSAVYLCASRARDSRGEQFFGPGTRLTVL.

The chain uses TRBV20-1 and TRBJ1-1; possible D gene TRBD1, 5 bases. Germline V CDR1 and CDR2: DFQATT, SNEGSKA (reference sequence). The CDR3 contains 11 residues. V lost 2 bases to trimming and J lost 11 bases, with 12 bases between them. The CDR3, as DNA: TGCAGTGCTAGAACAGGCAGGGATGCTTTCTTT. It codes for CSARTGRDAFF.

The gene calls are TRBV13 and TRBJ2-3; 14 bases align to TRBD2. V was pared by 5 bases and J by 0 bases, with 13 bases of the junction left unmatched. The CDR3 covers 20 residues. CDR1 and CDR2 (germline): PRHDT, FYEKMQ (reference sequence). The CDR3 nucleotides are TGTGCCAGCAGCCACATGGGACTAGCGGGGGTATTTTCTAGCACAGATACGCAGTATTTT. This gives the protein CASSHMGLAGVFSSTDTQYF.

The V gene is TRBV25-1, the J gene TRBJ2-2, with 10 bases identical to TRBD1. The trim removed 5 bases at V and 4 bases at J, leaving 4 bases unmatched. Germline V gene sequence: CDR1 MGHDK, CDR2 SYGVNS. This CDR3 comprises 15 residues. The CDR3 reads CASSRQGASTGELFF. The CDR3 nucleotides read TGTGCCAGCAGTCGACAGGGGGCAAGCACCGGGGAGCTGTTTTTT. The full variable domain, completed using reference TRBV25-1 and TRBJ2-2, is EADIYQTPRYLVIGTGKKITLECSQTMGHDKMYWYQQDPGMELHLIHYSYGVNSTEKGDLSSESTVSRIRTEHFPLTLESARPSHTSQYLCASSRQGASTGELFFGEGSRLTVL.

The CDR3 region has the DNA TGCGCCAGCAGCCAAGATTCGGGGACTCTAGGCTACAATGAGCAGTTCTTC. Amino acid sequence: CASSQDSGTLGYNEQFF. The chain links TRBV4-1 to TRBJ2-1; maybe TRBD2 (6 bases). Germline assignment: CDR1 MGHRA and CDR2 YSYEKL. The CDR3 is 17 residues long. V shed 0 bases and J shed 3 bases, with 15 bases lying between them.